This entry lists 14 T cell receptor beta chains sequenced from one sample in a study of beta chain features in type 1 diabetes. Notes on the study in general: All four CD4+ subsets from Type 1 diabetes patients carried moderately but significantly shorter TCRB CDR3s.

These TCRs are of unknown antigen specificity. As every portion of the isolated RNA was reverse transcribed, the sequencing read expressed TCRB transcripts. The method was immunoSEQ multiplex PCR; TCRdb's version includes in-frame clones alone and lacks a portion of them. This sample has fewer than 350,000 clones, with roughly 15% found just once. The sample comprised naive CD4+ T cells from blood. The receptors stem from a man aged 18 to 29 with type 1 diabetes.

The chain is built from TRBV29-1 and TRBJ1-5; perhaps TRBD1 as D (5 bases). The CDR3 runs 13 residues. The ends were cut back, 2 bases at V and 6 bases at J, with 11 bases in the middle. Germline V gene data show CDR1 as SQVTM and CDR2 as ANQGSEA. Written as DNA, the CDR3 is TGCAGCGTTGAAAGGGGCCCTGGTCAGCCCCAGCATTTT. This encodes CSVERGPGQPQHF.

The chain links TRBV7-9 to TRBJ1-1; no reliable D call. Germline V gene lookup returns CDR1 SEHNR and CDR2 FQNEAQ (reference sequence). The CDR3 length is 11 residues. V was shortened by 5 bases and J by 8 bases, with 9 bases between the two germline ends. The CDR3 DNA reads as TGTGCCAGCAGCGTCCGGGAGGAAGCTTTCTTT. Translating it yields CASSVREEAFF.

This clone has just a few counts. The rearrangement joins TRBV6-5 to TRBJ1-1; D ambiguous. This CDR3 has 14 residues. With 1 base removed from V and 1 base from J, the gap between germline ends came to 7 bases. Germline V lookup: CDR1 MNHEY, CDR2 SVGAGI. The CDR3 loop reads CASSYYHSNTEAFF. In DNA form, the CDR3 reads TGTGCCAGCAGTTACTATCACTCGAACACTGAAGCTTTCTTT.

This clone appeared a few times. V gene TRBV15 combines with J gene TRBJ1-6; 7 positions agree with TRBD1. CDR1 LNHNV and CDR2 YYDKDF come from the germline V gene (reference sequence). The CDR3 is 13 amino acids. Trimming took 8 bases from V and 5 from J; bases not matched to a gene: 3. CDR3 loop: CATRQGNNSPLHF. CDR3 in DNA: TGTGCCACCCGACAGGGAAATAATTCACCCCTCCACTTT. Full variable domain (rest looked up from reference TRBV15 and TRBJ1-6): DAMVIQNPRYQVTQFGKPVTLSCSQTLNHNVMYWYQQKSSQAPKLLFHYYDKDFNNEADTPDNFQSRRPNTSFCFLDIRSPGLGDTAMYLCATRQGNNSPLHFGNGTRLTVT.

V and J are TRBV27 and TRBJ2-1; 10 nucleotides match TRBD2. The CDR3 totals 18 residues. V dropped 3 bases and J dropped 7; count of bases not matched to a gene: 15. CDR1 and CDR2 from the germline V gene are MNHEY and SMNVEV (reference sequence). The DNA for the CDR3 is TGTGCCAGCAGTTTTTACTATCGGACTAGCGGAGGGGGGAATGAGCAGTTCTTC. Encoded protein: CASSFYYRTSGGGNEQFF.

The gene calls are TRBV14 and TRBJ2-1, with 10 bases that match TRBD2. After removal of 5 bases from V and 4 bases from J, the junction contained 5 bases not matched to a gene. This CDR3 spans 15 amino acids. CDR1 and CDR2 from the germline V gene are SGHDN and FVKESK. DNA of the CDR3: TGTGCCAGCAGCGCTGGACTAGCGGTTTACAATGAGCAGTTCTTC. Residues: CASSAGLAVYNEQFF.

The table lists this clone with a few counts. The rearrangement joins TRBV2 to TRBJ2-7; 11 nucleotides agree with TRBD2. CDR3 size: 16 residues. The V gene end was trimmed by 4 bases and the J gene end by 6 bases; junction bases not matched to a gene: 11. Per the germline V gene, CDR1 is SNHLY and CDR2 is FYNNEI. The CDR3 loop is CASSVGYWLAGGEQYF. CDR3 DNA sequence: TGTGCCAGCAGTGTGGGTTATTGGCTAGCGGGAGGCGAGCAGTACTTC.

The chain recombines TRBV29-1 with TRBJ2-3; D is perhaps TRBD1 (5 bases). V lost 1 base, J lost 8 bases, and 16 bases lay in between. The germline V gene encodes CDR1 SQVTM and CDR2 ANQGSEA. The CDR3 runs to 14 residues. In DNA form, the CDR3 reads TGCAGCGTTGAAGTAGAAGGGGCAGGCGGTACGCAGTATTTT. Translation: CSVEVEGAGGTQYF.

The rearrangement joins TRBV10-1 to TRBJ1-1, with D possibly matching TRBD1 (6 bases). Trimming removed 5 bases from V and 0 bases from J, with 10 bases in between. The germline V gene has CDR1 WNHNN and CDR2 SYGVQD (reference sequence). This CDR3 region has 14 residues. The CDR3 reads CASSQGHLNTEAFF. CDR3 DNA: TGCGCCAGCAGTCAGGGACACCTGAACACTGAAGCTTTCTTT.

V and J are TRBV28 and TRBJ2-1; 10 nucleotides match TRBD2. This CDR3 has 15 amino acids. Germline V gene data show CDR1 as MDHEN and CDR2 as SYDVKM. Trimming removed 5 bases from V and 6 bases from J; junction bases left unmatched: 7. DNA of the CDR3: TGTGCCAGCAGTAAACTAGCGGGGACCCGCAATGAGCAGTTCTTC. Translating gives CASSKLAGTRNEQFF. The whole variable domain, remainder taken from reference TRBV28 and TRBJ2-1, is DVKVTQSSRYLVKRTGEKVFLECVQDMDHENMFWYRQDPGLGLRLIYFSYDVKMKEKGDIPEGYSVSREKKERFSLILESASTNQTSMYLCASSKLAGTRNEQFFGPGTRLTVL.

A few counts support this clone. The chain is built from TRBV29-1 and TRBJ1-4, with D hard to call. V was pared by 7 bases and J by 6 bases, with 6 bases between. The CDR3 loop spans 10 amino acids. Germline V CDR1 and CDR2: SQVTM, ANQGSEA. CDR3 bases: TGCAGCGCGCGAGATGAAAAACTGTTTTTT. This translates into CSARDEKLFF.

This chain uses TRBV7-9 with TRBJ2-1, with D unclear. The CDR3 runs to 13 residues. The germline gives CDR1 SEHNR, CDR2 FQNEAQ (reference sequence). V was cut by 0 bases and J by 8 bases, with 8 bases left in between. DNA for the CDR3: TGTGCCAGCAGCTTAGCGGCCGATTATGAGCAGTTCTTC. Protein product: CASSLAADYEQFF.

In this sample, this clone turned up a few times. This rearrangement joins TRBV6-5 to TRBJ2-1; D gene uncertain. Germline loops: CDR1 MNHEY, CDR2 SVGAGI. V was trimmed by 5 bases and J by 10 bases, leaving 9 bases between them. The CDR3 is made up of 11 amino acids. This CDR3 is CASSVTWEQFF. The CDR3 DNA sequence: TGTGCCAGCAGTGTAACATGGGAGCAGTTCTTC.

V and J are TRBV5-4 and TRBJ2-5; a possible D gene is TRBD1 (5 bases). Trimming cost V 0 bases and J 5 bases, with 11 bases left between them. This CDR3 spans 14 amino acids. Germline-derived CDR1 and CDR2 are SGHNT and YYREEE (reference sequence). CDR3 in amino acids: CASSLGAGMETQYF. The DNA for the CDR3 is TGTGCCAGCAGCTTGGGGGCAGGGATGGAGACCCAGTACTTC.